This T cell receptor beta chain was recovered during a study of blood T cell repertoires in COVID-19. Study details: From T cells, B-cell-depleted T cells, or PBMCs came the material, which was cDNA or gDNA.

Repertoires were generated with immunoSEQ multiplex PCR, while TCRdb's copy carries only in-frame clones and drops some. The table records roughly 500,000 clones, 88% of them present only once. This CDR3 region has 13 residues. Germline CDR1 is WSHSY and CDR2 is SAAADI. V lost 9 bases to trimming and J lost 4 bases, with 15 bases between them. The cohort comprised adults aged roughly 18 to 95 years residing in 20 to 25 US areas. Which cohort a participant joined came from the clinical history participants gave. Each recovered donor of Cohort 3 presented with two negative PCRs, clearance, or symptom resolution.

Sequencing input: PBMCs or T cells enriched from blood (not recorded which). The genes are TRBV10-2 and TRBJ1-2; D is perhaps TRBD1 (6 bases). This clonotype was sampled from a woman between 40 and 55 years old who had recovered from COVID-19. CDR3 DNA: TGCGCCAGTCGGGGGGCGAGGTCCTATGGCTACACCTTC. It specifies CASRGARSYGYTF.